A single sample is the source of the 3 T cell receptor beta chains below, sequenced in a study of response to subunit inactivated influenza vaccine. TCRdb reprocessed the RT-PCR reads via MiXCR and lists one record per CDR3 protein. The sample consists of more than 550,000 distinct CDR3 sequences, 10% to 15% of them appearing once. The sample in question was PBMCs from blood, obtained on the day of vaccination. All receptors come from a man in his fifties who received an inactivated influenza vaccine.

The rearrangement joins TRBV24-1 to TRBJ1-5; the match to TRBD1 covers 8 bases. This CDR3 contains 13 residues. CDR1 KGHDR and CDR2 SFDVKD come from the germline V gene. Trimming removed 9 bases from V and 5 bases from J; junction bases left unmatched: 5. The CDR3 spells CATQDRDYQPQHF. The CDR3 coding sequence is TGTGCCACCCAGGACAGGGATTATCAGCCCCAGCATTTT.

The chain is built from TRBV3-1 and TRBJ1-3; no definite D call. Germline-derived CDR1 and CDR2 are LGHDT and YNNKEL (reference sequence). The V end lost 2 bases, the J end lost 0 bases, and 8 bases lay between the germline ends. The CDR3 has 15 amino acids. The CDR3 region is CASSQSHGSGNTIYF. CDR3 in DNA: TGTGCCAGCAGCCAAAGCCATGGCTCTGGAAACACCATATATTTT. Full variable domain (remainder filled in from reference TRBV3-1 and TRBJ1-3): DTAVSQTPKYLVTQMGNDKSIKCEQNLGHDTMYWYKQDSKKFLKIMFSYNNKELIINETVPNRFSPKSPDKAHLNLHINSLELGDSAVYFCASSQSHGSGNTIYFGEGSWLTVV.

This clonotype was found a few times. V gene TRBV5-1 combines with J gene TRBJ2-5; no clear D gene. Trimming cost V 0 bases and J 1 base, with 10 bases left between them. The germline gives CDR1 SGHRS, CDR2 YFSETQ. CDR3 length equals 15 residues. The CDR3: CASSLAQTSQETQYF. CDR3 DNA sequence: TGCGCCAGCAGCTTGGCTCAGACGAGCCAAGAGACCCAGTACTTC.